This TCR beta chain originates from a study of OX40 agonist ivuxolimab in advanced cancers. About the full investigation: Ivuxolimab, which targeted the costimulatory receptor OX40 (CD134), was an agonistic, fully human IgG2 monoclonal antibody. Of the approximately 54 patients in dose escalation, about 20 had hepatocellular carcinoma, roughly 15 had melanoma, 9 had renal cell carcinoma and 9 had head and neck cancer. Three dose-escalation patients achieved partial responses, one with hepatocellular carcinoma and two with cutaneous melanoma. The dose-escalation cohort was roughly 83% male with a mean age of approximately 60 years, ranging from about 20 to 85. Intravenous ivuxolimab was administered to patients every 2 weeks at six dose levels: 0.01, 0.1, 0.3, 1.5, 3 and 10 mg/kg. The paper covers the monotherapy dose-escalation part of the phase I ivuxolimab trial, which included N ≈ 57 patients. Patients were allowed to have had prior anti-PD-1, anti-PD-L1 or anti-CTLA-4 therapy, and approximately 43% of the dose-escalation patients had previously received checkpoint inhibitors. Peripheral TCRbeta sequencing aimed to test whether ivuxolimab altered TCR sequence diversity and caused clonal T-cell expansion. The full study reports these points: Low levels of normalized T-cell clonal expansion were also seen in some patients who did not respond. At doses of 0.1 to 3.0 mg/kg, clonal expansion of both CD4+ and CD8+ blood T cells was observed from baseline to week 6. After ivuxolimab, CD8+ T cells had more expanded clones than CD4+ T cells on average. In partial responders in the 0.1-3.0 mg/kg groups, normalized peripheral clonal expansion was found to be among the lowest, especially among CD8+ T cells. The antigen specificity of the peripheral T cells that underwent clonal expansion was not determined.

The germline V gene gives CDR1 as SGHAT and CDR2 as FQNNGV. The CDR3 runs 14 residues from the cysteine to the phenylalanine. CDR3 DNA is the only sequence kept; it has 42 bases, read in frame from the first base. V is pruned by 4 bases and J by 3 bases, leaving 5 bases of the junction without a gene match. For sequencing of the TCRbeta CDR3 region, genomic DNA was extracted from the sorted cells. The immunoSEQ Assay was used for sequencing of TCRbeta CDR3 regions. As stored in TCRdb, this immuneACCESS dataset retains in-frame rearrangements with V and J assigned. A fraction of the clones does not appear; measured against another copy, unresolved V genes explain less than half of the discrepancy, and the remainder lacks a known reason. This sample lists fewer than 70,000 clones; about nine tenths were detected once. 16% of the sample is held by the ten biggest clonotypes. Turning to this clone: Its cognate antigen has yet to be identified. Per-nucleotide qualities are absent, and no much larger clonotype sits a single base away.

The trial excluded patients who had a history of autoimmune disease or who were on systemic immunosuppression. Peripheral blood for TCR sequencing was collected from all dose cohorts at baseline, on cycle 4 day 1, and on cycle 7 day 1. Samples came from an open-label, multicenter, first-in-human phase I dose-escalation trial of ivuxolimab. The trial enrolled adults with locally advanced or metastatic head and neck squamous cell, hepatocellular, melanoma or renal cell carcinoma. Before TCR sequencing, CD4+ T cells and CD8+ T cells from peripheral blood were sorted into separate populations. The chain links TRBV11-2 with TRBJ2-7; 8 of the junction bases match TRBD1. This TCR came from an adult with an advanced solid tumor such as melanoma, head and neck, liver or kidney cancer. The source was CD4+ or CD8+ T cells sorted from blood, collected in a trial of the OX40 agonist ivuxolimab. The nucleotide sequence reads TGTGCCAGCAGCTCCTCCACAGGGGGCTACGAGCAGTACTTC. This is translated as CASSSSTGGYEQYF.